Listed below are T cell receptor beta chains from one sample, sequenced in a study of identical twins. One entry per CDR3 protein results from TCRdb running MiXCR on the 5' RACE reads. The profile shows 200,000 to 300,000 distinct CDR3 sequences, roughly a tenth of them singletons. What was sequenced was memory T cells sorted from blood. These receptors were obtained from a man aged 45-65 years in good health. Each CDR3 is given without its conserved first and last residue. Rows give clone size only sometimes, using once, few, many, or a class for an expanded clone.

V gene	clone size	J gene	CDR3 protein
TRBV20-1	many	TRBJ1-3	SASPGRGPGNTIY
TRBV4-1	many	TRBJ2-3	ASSQEGVSTDTQY
TRBV4-1	many	TRBJ1-5	ASSQGSIRGRGNQPQH
TRBV28	.	TRBJ2-7	ASTGSDISSYEQY
TRBV4-2	.	TRBJ1-2	ASSQERSQYGYT
TRBV28	many	TRBJ1-6	ASRDRGNSPLH
TRBV4-3	many	TRBJ2-3	ASSQDYGRAADTQY
TRBV20-1	.	TRBJ1-2	SAGPGGGWHTTDYGYT
TRBV15	many	TRBJ1-1	ATSSMNTEAF
TRBV29-1	.	TRBJ2-7	SGGTGGSYEQY
TRBV12-3/TRBV12-4	once	TRBJ2-1	ASSWSGLEGGNEQF
TRBV30	many	TRBJ2-7	ASQGDYEQY
TRBV7-9	many	TRBJ2-1	ASLTSGRVNEQF
TRBV12-3/TRBV12-4	many	TRBJ2-3	ASSGLAEDTQY
TRBV27	.	TRBJ1-1	ASRELVNTEAF
TRBV5-5	few	TRBJ2-7	ASSLWGQGYEQY
TRBV11-1	many	TRBJ2-5	ASSPAGGWSQY
TRBV5-6	many	TRBJ1-2	ASSYGPGGDGYT
TRBV6-1	.	TRBJ1-6	ASSESRTFNSPLH
TRBV3-1	many	TRBJ1-1	ASSQDRTVHNTEAF
TRBV12-3/TRBV12-4	few	TRBJ2-1	ASSLRGVAGPRGQF
TRBV6-2/TRBV6-3	many	TRBJ2-2	ASSGRDFTGELF
TRBV2	.	TRBJ2-5	ASSEGQTTSETQY
TRBV7-2	.	TRBJ2-5	ASSTTGTRGETQY
TRBV29-1	.	TRBJ1-5	SVGQGNNQLQH
TRBV7-9	few	TRBJ2-3	ASREGARKDTQY
TRBV6-2/TRBV6-3	many	TRBJ1-5	ASSPQENLNQPQH
TRBV6-1	.	TRBJ1-1	ANRQGRGEAF
TRBV5-6	many	TRBJ2-3	ASSAGRGTDTQY
TRBV20-1	many	TRBJ2-7	SVSASSYEQY
TRBV6-1	.	TRBJ2-7	ASEPNTYEQY
TRBV5-5	many	TRBJ2-7	ASSPPGGRGAYEQY
TRBV12-3/TRBV12-4	many	TRBJ2-1	ASSMGTVVL
TRBV7-2	many	TRBJ2-7	ASSFRGQGVHEQY
TRBV12-3/TRBV12-4	few	TRBJ1-2	ASSPQAFYGYT
TRBV9	few	TRBJ2-1	ASSVDRGLQF
TRBV5-8	.	TRBJ2-3	ASSLSGTETSTDTQY
TRBV19	.	TRBJ1-5	ASSIDGRNQPQH
TRBV6-1	few	TRBJ2-5	ASRPQGGYQETQY
TRBV20-1	many	TRBJ1-2	SARDPGYGYT
TRBV20-1	few	TRBJ1-5	SARDTGGGSNQPQH
TRBV6-5	few	TRBJ2-1	ASSSGREPLSSYNEQF
TRBV6-1	.	TRBJ2-4	ASSAPGSKNIQY
TRBV11-2	once	TRBJ2-2	ASSARDKNTGELF
TRBV4-2	many	TRBJ2-3	ASSQDVPGGDADTQY
TRBV6-1	many	TRBJ1-1	ASSPRERVNTEAF
TRBV6-5	many	TRBJ2-1	ASSYGGSYNEQF
TRBV5-5	many	TRBJ2-5	ASSQGQLQETQY
TRBV29-1	many	TRBJ1-1	SVEPLKNTEAF
TRBV4-2	many	TRBJ2-3	ASSQGPAGGRGLDTQY
TRBV25-1	few	TRBJ2-7	ASRMGGSYEQY
TRBV18	few	TRBJ2-5	ASSPGTRSGETQY
TRBV20-1	many	TRBJ2-3	SAIRPASTDTQY
TRBV3-1	many	TRBJ2-7	ASSPGGGLAGVEQY